The 25 T cell receptor beta chains below were found in one sample sequenced in a study of graft-versus-host responses after intestinal transplantation. Investigators plated roughly 200,000 CFSE-labeled responder cells together with roughly 200,000 irradiated stimulator cells labeled with violet dye. Clones were sequenced by immunoSEQ multiplex PCR, and TCRdb holds only the in-frame ones, with some missing. The sample shows tens of thousands of clones, roughly 44% of them seen only once. The material sequenced was alloreactive CD8+ T cells from a mixed lymphocyte reaction culture, taken before transplantation. Subset defined: CFSE-low proliferating T cells sorted from roughly 6-day pre-transplant mixed lymphocyte reaction (GvH or HvG direction). Source of these receptors: a human patient who was an organ donor for intestinal transplantation.

The rearrangement joins TRBV6-5 to TRBJ2-1; 8 bases match TRBD2. The CDR3 consists of 13 residues. Germline assignment: CDR1 MNHEY and CDR2 SVGAGI. V lost 5 bases, J lost 7 bases, and 4 bases stayed unmatched. CDR3 nucleotide sequence: TGTGCCAGCAGTATAACTAGCGGAAATGAGCAGTTCTTC. Protein: CASSITSGNEQFF.

The chain employs TRBV7-4 and TRBJ2-2; TRBD2 matches 8 bases. J gave up 3 bases and V 8 bases, and 20 bases lay outside the gene matches. This CDR3 region has 19 residues. Germline lookup yields CDR1 SGHVT and CDR2 SQSDAQ. The CDR3 DNA follows: TGTGCCAGCCAAAAGGTCCAGCGGGAGTTCATCAAACACACCGGGGAGCTGTTTTTT. This encodes CASQKVQREFIKHTGELFF.

V and J are TRBV2 and TRBJ2-1; D might be TRBD2 (5 bases). Trimming pared 6 bases from V and 0 bases from J, leaving 12 bases between. The CDR3 extends over 15 amino acids. CDR1 is SNHLY, CDR2 FYNNEI, per germline. The CDR3 loop is CASRRLLSSYNEQFF. In DNA, the CDR3 is TGTGCCAGCAGACGACTACTTAGCTCCTACAATGAGCAGTTCTTC.

CDR3 in DNA: TGTGCCAGCATAGAGGGTTGGGGAGGCTACACCTTC. Protein: CASIEGWGGYTF. J is TRBJ1-2 and V is TRBV6-5; D uncertain. With 7 bases removed from V and 8 bases from J, the gap between germline ends came to 14 bases. Per the germline V gene, CDR1 is MNHEY and CDR2 is SVGAGI. The CDR3 length is 12 residues.

This clone is labeled as medium-sized. The V and J genes are TRBV11-2 and TRBJ1-2; 7 bases agree with TRBD1. V shed 5 bases and J 4 bases; nucleotides not matched to a gene: 13. This CDR3 comprises 16 residues. The germline V gene has CDR1 SGHAT and CDR2 FQNNGV. For the CDR3, the DNA is TGTGCCAGCAGCCGGCCGGGACAGACGAGCCTCTATGGCTACACCTTC. Its translation: CASSRPGQTSLYGYTF.

In this sample, this clone is medium-sized. The chain couples TRBV7-9 to TRBJ1-1; D may be TRBD1 (5 bases). The germline V gene encodes CDR1 SEHNR and CDR2 FQNEAQ (reference sequence). The CDR3 runs 13 residues. Trimming took 0 bases from V and 8 from J, leaving 10 bases between them. The CDR3 DNA reads as TGTGCCAGCAGCTTAGCCGCAGGGTCCGAAGCTTTCTTT. Translated: CASSLAAGSEAFF.

This clone was recorded a few times. The J gene is TRBJ2-7, the V gene TRBV5-6, with D perhaps matching TRBD1 (6 bases). CDR1 is SGHDT, CDR2 YYEEEE, per germline. The CDR3 covers 13 residues. The V end lost 0 bases, the J end lost 2 bases, and 6 bases lay between the germline ends. DNA of the CDR3: TGTGCCAGCAGCTTGGGGGGGCCCTACGAGCAGTACTTC. This codes for CASSLGGPYEQYF.

This clone was picked up a small number of times. This chain uses TRBV7-9 with TRBJ1-4, with D perhaps TRBD1 (5 bases). This CDR3 is 13 amino acids long. The V end lost 5 bases, the J end lost 8 bases, and 12 bases lay between the germline ends. Germline V gene sequence: CDR1 SEHNR, CDR2 FQNEAQ (reference sequence). Written as DNA, the CDR3 is TGTGCCAGCAGCAGGGGTCAATGGGAAAAACTGTTTTTT. Translated: CASSRGQWEKLFF.

The chain uses TRBV7-2 and TRBJ1-1, with D possibly being TRBD1 (6 bases). Trimming removed 5 bases at V and 1 base at J, with 17 bases between. The CDR3 contains 16 residues. Per the germline V gene, CDR1 is SGHTA and CDR2 is FQGNSA. CDR3 in amino acids: CASSQERSDRNTEAFF. The CDR3 nucleotides are TGTGCCAGCAGCCAAGAACGGTCGGACAGGAACACTGAAGCTTTCTTT.

The chain is built from TRBV19 and TRBJ2-1, with 7 bases identical to TRBD1. The germline V gene has CDR1 LNHDA and CDR2 SQIVND (reference sequence). J gave up 0 bases and V 5 bases, and 4 bases lay outside the gene matches. This CDR3 contains 15 residues. The CDR3 loop is CASSAGGSSYNEQFF. For the CDR3, the DNA is TGTGCCAGTAGTGCAGGGGGTAGCTCCTACAATGAGCAGTTCTTC.

This clone was observed a few times. V gene TRBV23-1 combines with J gene TRBJ2-1; D is undetermined. TRBV23-1 is an ORF; its function is uncertain. The CDR3 totals 16 residues. Trimming removed 4 bases at V and 2 bases at J, with 15 bases between. The CDR3 reads CASSRLDTGPYNEQFF. For the CDR3, the DNA is TGCGCCAGCAGTCGACTCGATACCGGGCCCTACAATGAGCAGTTCTTC.

The V and J genes are TRBV5-4 and TRBJ2-2; D not certain. The CDR3 totals 12 residues. The germline CDR1 and CDR2 sequences are SGHNT and YYREEE (reference sequence). Trimming took off 6 bases at V and 3 bases at J, with 6 bases between the two ends. Written as DNA, the CDR3 is TGTGCCAGCACCGGACACACCGGGGAGCTGTTTTTT. It codes for CASTGHTGELFF.

The rearrangement uses TRBV10-3 and TRBJ1-2, with 9 bases lining up with TRBD1. The CDR3 loop spans 13 amino acids. Germline V CDR1 and CDR2: ENHRY, SYGVKD. The V gene end was trimmed by 11 bases and the J gene end by 3 bases; junction bases not matched to a gene: 7. Written as DNA, the CDR3 is TGTGCCGCCCGGGGACAGGGCGACTATGGCTACACCTTC. Protein product: CAARGQGDYGYTF.

The chain employs TRBV11-3 and TRBJ2-7, with D unresolved. Trimming took off 6 bases at V and 4 bases at J, with 13 bases between the two ends. CDR3 length equals 13 residues. CDR1 is SGHNT and CDR2 is YENEEA in the germline V gene. As DNA, the CDR3 is TGTGCCAGCAGGCACACCCCCATATACGAGCAGTACTTC. It is translated as CASRHTPIYEQYF.

A few counts support this clone. The chain carries TRBV6-5 and TRBJ2-7, with D perhaps TRBD1 (6 bases). V gave up 8 bases and J gave up 0 bases, with 11 bases separating them. CDR3 size: 13 residues. The germline gives CDR1 MNHEY, CDR2 SVGAGI. The CDR3 protein is CASSDSLSYEQYF. The DNA for the CDR3 is TGTGCCAGCTCGGACAGTCTCTCCTACGAGCAGTACTTC.

This clone was counted only a few times. This chain links TRBV7-2 with TRBJ2-7; D gene ambiguous. From germline, CDR1 is SGHTA and CDR2 FQGNSA. The CDR3 is 11 residues long. V was cut by 1 base and J by 6 bases, with 4 bases left in between. CDR3 amino acids: CASSLGREQYF. The CDR3 DNA reads TGTGCCAGCAGCTTAGGACGCGAGCAGTACTTC.

The chain combines TRBV7-3 with TRBJ2-4, with D possibly TRBD2 on 6 matching bases. The V gene's germline CDR1 is SGHTA and CDR2 FQGTGA. V was cut by 4 bases and J by 8 bases, with 9 bases left in between. The CDR3 has 12 residues. CDR3 in DNA: TGTGCCAGCAGCTATCCGGGGGACATTCAGTACTTC. Translating it yields CASSYPGDIQYF. Drawing the rest from reference TRBV7-3 and TRBJ2-4, the complete variable domain is GAGVSQTPSNKVTEKGKYVELRCDPISGHTALYWYRQSLGQGPEFLIYFQGTGAADDSGLPNDRFFAVRPEGSVSTLKIQRTERGDSAVYLCASSYPGDIQYFGAGTRLSVL.

The J gene is TRBJ1-5, the V gene TRBV25-1; D might be TRBD1 (5 bases). From germline, CDR1 is MGHDK and CDR2 SYGVNS. This CDR3 has 13 residues. Trimming cost V 6 bases and J 3 bases, with 9 bases left between them. Here the CDR3 reads CASRGQDNQPQHF. The CDR3 DNA sequence: TGTGCCAGCAGGGGGCAGGACAATCAGCCCCAGCATTTT.

The CDR3 DNA reads as TGTGCCAGCAGCTTTGACCCCGCATACGAGCAGTACTTC. As protein: CASSFDPAYEQYF. The chain joins TRBV11-2 to TRBJ2-7; unclear D gene. The CDR3 has 13 amino acids. V was trimmed by 3 bases and J by 4 bases, leaving 10 bases between them. The germline CDR1 and CDR2 sequences are SGHAT and FQNNGV.

This sequence joins TRBV10-3 and TRBJ2-3, with 11 bases identical to TRBD2. J was trimmed by 3 bases and V by 10 bases; bases with no gene match: 6. Germline V gene data show CDR1 as ENHRY and CDR2 as SYGVKD. The CDR3 totals 14 residues. This CDR3 reads CATLLAGDTDTQYF. The CDR3 DNA reads as TGTGCCACCTTACTAGCGGGAGATACAGATACGCAGTATTTT.

The chain combines TRBV7-8 with TRBJ2-7, with D possibly called TRBD1 or TRBD2 (5 bases each). The CDR3 is made up of 13 amino acids. Germline lookup yields CDR1 SGHVS and CDR2 FQNEAQ. V lost 1 base and J lost 4, with 8 bases in between. This chain's CDR3 is CASSLGGGYEQYF. The CDR3 coding sequence is TGTGCCAGCAGCTTAGGTGGGGGTTACGAGCAGTACTTC. Together with reference TRBV7-8 and TRBJ2-7, the CDR3 gives the full variable domain: GAGVSQSPRYKVAKRGQDVALRCDPISGHVSLFWYQQALGQGPEFLTYFQNEAQLDKSGLPSDRFFAERPEGSVSTLKIQRTQQEDSAVYLCASSLGGGYEQYFGPGTRLTVT.

J is TRBJ1-1 and V is TRBV6-6; the D gene is possibly TRBD1 (6 bases). The V and J ends lost 4 bases and 0 bases respectively, with 9 bases between them. The CDR3 has 14 residues. CDR1 is MNHNY and CDR2 is SVGAGI in the germline V gene (reference sequence). In DNA, the CDR3 is TGTGCCAGCAGTTGGACAGTCATGAACACTGAAGCTTTCTTT. Its protein product is CASSWTVMNTEAFF.

This chain uses TRBV9 with TRBJ2-1, with D possibly TRBD2 on 5 matching bases. The V end was cut by 4 bases, the J end by 2 bases, with 7 bases between. CDR3 length: 13 residues. The germline V gene has CDR1 SGDLS and CDR2 YYNGEE. The CDR3 bases are TGTGCCAGCAGCCCGGGAACCTACAATGAGCAGTTCTTC. This gives the protein CASSPGTYNEQFF. Full variable domain (missing parts from reference TRBV9 and TRBJ2-1): DSGVTQTPKHLITATGQRVTLRCSPRSGDLSVYWYQQSLDQGLQFLIQYYNGEERAKGNILERFSAQQFPDLHSELNLSSLELGDSALYFCASSPGTYNEQFFGPGTRLTVL.

V and J are TRBV7-6 and TRBJ1-1, with TRBD1 as a possible D gene (5 bases). The germline V gene encodes CDR1 SGHVS and CDR2 FNYEAQ. V was trimmed by 2 bases and J by 7 bases, leaving 14 bases between them. The CDR3 has 14 residues. CDR3 DNA: TGTGCCAGCAGCTTAAGTTCCAGGGAGGGTGAAGCTTTCTTT. The encoded protein is CASSLSSREGEAFF. Supplemented by reference TRBV7-6 and TRBJ1-1, the full variable domain reads GAGVSQSPRYKVTKRGQDVALRCDPISGHVSLYWYRQALGQGPEFLTYFNYEAQQDKSGLPNDRFSAERPEGSISTLTIQRTEQRDSAMYRCASSLSSREGEAFFGQGTRLTVV.

The J gene is TRBJ1-2, the V gene TRBV4-1; TRBD1 matches at 7 bases. Trimming at V came to 1 base and at J to 5 bases, leaving 4 bases not matched to a gene. The CDR3 spans 14 residues. Germline V CDR1 and CDR2: MGHRA, YSYEKL. The CDR3 region has the DNA TGCGCCAGCAGCCAAGTAGGGACAGCTTATGGCTACACCTTC. Translation gives CASSQVGTAYGYTF.